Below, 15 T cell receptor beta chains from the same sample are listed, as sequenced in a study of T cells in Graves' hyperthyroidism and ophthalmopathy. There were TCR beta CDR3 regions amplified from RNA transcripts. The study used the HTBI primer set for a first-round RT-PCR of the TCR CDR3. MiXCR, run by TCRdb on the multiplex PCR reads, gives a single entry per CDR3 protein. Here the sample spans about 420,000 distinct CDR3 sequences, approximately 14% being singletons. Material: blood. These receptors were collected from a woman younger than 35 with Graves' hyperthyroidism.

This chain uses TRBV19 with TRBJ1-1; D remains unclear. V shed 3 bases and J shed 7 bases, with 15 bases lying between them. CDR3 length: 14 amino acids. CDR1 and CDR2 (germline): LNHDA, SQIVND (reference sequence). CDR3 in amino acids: CASSMRQSGSEAFF. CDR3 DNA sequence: TGTGCCAGTAGTATGAGGCAGAGCGGCAGTGAAGCTTTCTTT.

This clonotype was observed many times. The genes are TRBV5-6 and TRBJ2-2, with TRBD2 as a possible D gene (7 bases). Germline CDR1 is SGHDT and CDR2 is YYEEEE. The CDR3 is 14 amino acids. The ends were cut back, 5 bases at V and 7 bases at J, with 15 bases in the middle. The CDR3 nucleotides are TGTGCCAGCAGGAGCCGGGGGGCTATCGGGGAGCTGTTTTTT. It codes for CASRSRGAIGELFF. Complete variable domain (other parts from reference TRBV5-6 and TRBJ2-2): DAGVTQSPTHLIKTRGQQVTLRCSPKSGHDTVSWYQQALGQGPQFIFQYYEEEERQRGNFPDRFSGHQFPNYSSELNVNALLLGDSALYLCASRSRGAIGELFFGEGSRLTVL.

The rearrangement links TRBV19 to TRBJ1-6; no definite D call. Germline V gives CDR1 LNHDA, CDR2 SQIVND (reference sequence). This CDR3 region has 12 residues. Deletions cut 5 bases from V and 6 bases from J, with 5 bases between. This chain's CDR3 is CASSPRNSPLHF. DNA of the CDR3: TGTGCCAGTAGTCCGCGTAATTCACCCCTCCACTTT.

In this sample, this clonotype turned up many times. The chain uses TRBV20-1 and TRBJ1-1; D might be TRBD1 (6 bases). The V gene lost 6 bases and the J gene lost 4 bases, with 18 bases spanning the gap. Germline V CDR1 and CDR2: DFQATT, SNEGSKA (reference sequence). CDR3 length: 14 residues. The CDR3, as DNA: TGCAGTGCGAGTCGGGGGGCTGGAGGCACTGAAGCTTTCTTT. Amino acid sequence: CSASRGAGGTEAFF.

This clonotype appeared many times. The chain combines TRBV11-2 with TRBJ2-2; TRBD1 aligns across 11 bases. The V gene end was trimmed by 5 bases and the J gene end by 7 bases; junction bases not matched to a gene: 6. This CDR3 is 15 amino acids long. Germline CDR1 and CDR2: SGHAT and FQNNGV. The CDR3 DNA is TGTGCCAGCAGCCGAGGACAGGGGGCTGACGGGGAGCTGTTTTTT. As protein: CASSRGQGADGELFF. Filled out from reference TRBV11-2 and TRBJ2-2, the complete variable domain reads EAGVAQSPRYKIIEKRQSVAFWCNPISGHATLYWYQQILGQGPKLLIQFQNNGVVDDSQLPKDRFSAERLKGVDSTLKIQPAKLEDSAVYLCASSRGQGADGELFFGEGSRLTVL.

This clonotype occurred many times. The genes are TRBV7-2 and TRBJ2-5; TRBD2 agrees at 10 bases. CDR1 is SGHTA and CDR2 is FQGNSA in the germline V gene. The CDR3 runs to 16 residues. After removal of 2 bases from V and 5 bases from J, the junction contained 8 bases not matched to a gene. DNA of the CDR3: TGTGCCAGCAGCTTATTAGGACTAGCGGCGACCGAGACCCAGTACTTC. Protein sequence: CASSLLGLAATETQYF. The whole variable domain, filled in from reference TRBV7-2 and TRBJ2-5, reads GAGVSQSPSNKVTEKGKDVELRCDPISGHTALYWYRQSLGQGLEFLIYFQGNSAPDKSGLPSDRFSAERTGGSVSTLTIQRTQQEDSAVYLCASSLLGLAATETQYFGPGTRLLVL.

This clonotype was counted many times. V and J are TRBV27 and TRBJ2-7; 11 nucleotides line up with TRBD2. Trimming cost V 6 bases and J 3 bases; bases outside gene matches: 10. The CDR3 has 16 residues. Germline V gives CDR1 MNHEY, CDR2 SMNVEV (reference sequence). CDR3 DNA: TGTGCCAGCAGCCGATCCCTAGCGGGAGGAATCTACGAGCAGTACTTC. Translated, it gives CASSRSLAGGIYEQYF.

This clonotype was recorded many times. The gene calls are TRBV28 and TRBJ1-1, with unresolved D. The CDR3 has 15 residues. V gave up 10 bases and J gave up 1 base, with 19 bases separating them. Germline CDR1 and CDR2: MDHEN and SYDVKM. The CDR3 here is CANATPGKGNTEAFF. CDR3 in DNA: TGTGCCAACGCAACCCCGGGGAAGGGGAACACTGAAGCTTTCTTT. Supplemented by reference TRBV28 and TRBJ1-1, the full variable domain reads DVKVTQSSRYLVKRTGEKVFLECVQDMDHENMFWYRQDPGLGLRLIYFSYDVKMKEKGDIPEGYSVSREKKERFSLILESASTNQTSMYLCANATPGKGNTEAFFGQGTRLTVV.

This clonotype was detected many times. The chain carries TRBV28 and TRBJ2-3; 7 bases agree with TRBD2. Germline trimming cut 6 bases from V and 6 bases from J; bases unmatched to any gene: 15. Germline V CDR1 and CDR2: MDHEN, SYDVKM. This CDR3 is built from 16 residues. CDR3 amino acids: CASRLAGVTVRDTQYF. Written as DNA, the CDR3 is TGTGCCAGCAGGTTGGCGGGAGTTACGGTGAGGGATACGCAGTATTTT.

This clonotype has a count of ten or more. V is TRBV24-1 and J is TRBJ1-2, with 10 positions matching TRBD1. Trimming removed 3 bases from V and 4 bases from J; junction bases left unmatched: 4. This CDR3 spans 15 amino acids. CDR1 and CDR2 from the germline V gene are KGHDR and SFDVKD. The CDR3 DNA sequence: TGTGCCACCAGTGATCAACGACAGGGGGCCTATGGCTACACCTTC. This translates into CATSDQRQGAYGYTF.

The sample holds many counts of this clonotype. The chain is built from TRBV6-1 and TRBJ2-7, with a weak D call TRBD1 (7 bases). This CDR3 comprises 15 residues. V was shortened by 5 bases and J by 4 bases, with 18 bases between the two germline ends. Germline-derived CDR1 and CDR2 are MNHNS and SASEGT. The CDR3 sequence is CASSYLAGGGYEQYF. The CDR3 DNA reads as TGTGCCAGCAGTTATCTGGCAGGGGGAGGTTACGAGCAGTACTTC.

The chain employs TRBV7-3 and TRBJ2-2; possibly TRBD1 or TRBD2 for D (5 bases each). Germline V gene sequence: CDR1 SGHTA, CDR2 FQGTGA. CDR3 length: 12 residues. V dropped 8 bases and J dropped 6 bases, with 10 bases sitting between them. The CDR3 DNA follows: TGTGCCAGCGGGACCAATCCCGGGGAGCTGTTTTTT. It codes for CASGTNPGELFF.

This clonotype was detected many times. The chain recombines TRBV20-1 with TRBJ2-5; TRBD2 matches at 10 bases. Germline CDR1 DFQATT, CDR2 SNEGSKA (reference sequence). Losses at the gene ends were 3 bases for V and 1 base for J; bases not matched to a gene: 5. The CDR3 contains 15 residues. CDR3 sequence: CSASPTSGAQETQYF. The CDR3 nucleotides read TGCAGTGCTAGTCCCACTAGCGGGGCCCAAGAGACCCAGTACTTC.

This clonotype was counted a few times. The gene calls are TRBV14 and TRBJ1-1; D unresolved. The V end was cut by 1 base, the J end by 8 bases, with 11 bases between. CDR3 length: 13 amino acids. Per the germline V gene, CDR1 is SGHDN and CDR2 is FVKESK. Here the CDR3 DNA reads TGTGCCAGCAGCCAAGTTACCTGGCAGGAAGCTTTCTTT. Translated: CASSQVTWQEAFF.

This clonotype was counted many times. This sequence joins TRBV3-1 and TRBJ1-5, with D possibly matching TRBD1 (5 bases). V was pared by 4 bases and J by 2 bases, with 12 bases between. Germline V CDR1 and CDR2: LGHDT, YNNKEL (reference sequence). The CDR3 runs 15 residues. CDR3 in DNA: TGTGCCAGCAGCCCTTCGGGGGATGGCAATCAGCCCCAGCATTTT. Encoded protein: CASSPSGDGNQPQHF.